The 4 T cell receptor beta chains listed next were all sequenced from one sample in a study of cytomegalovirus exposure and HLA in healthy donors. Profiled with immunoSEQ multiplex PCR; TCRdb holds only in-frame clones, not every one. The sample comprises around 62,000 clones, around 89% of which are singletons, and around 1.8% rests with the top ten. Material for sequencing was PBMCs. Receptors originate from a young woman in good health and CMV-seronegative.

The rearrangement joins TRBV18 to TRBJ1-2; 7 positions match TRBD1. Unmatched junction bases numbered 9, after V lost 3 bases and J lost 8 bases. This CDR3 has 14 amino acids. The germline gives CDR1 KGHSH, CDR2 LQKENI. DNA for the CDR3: TGTGCCAGCTCACCTAACAGACAGGGTAGCGGCTACACCTTC. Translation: CASSPNRQGSGYTF.

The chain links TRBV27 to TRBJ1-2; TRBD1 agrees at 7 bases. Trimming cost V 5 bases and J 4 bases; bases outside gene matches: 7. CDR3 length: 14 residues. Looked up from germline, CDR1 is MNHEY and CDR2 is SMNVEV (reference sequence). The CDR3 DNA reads TGTGCCAGCAGTGGGACAGACAGCTTCTATGGCTACACCTTC. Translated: CASSGTDSFYGYTF.

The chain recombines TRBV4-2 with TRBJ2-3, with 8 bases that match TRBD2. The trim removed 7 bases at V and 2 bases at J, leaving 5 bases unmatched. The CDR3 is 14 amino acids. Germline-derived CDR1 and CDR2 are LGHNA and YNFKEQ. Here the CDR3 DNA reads TGTGCCAGCAAGGCGGGGGGCCACACAGATACGCAGTATTTT. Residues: CASKAGGHTDTQYF.

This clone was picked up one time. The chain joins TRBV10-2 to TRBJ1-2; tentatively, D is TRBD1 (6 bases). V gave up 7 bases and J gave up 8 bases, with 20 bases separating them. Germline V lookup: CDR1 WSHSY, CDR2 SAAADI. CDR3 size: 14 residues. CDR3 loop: CASTDTGKSSGYTF. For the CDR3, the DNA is TGCGCCAGCACCGACACAGGGAAGTCGTCAGGCTACACCTTC.